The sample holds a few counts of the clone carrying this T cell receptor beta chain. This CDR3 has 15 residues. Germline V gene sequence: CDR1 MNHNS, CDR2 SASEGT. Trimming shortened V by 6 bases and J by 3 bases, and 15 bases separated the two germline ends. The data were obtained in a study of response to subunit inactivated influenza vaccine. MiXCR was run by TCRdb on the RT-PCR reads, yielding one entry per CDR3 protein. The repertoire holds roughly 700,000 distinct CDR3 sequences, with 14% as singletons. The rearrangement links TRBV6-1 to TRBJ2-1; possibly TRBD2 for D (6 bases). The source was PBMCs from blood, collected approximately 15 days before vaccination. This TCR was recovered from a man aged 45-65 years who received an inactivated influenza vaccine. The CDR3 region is CASRRTSLSYNEQFF. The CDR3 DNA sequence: TGTGCCAGCAGGCGTACTAGCCTCAGCTACAATGAGCAGTTCTTC.